This paragraph reports one T cell receptor beta chain. The antigen is undetermined. Germline CDR1 is LNHNV and CDR2 is YYDKDF (reference sequence). With V trimmed by 5 bases and J by 1 base, 7 bases remained unmatched. The CDR3 totals 15 residues. This sample is part of a study of T cell responses to AZD1222 COVID-19 vaccine. Study-level findings and limits: Along spike, vaccine-associated CD4 TCRs were found throughout, with dominance at 160-218 and 743-854. Spike-specific TCR breadth and depth both grew after two AZD1222 doses. Every sample of the repertoires postdated the peak T cell response.

Generated by immunoSEQ multiplex PCR, the TCRdb table keeps only in-frame clones and is missing some. Of some 190,000 clones in the sample, approximately 94% were seen once. The TCR originated in an adult who received the MenACWY meningococcal vaccine as a control. The chain couples TRBV15 to TRBJ1-1; 7 nucleotides agree with TRBD1. Sample: peripheral blood, taken 28 days after the second dose of the MenACWY control vaccine. As DNA, the CDR3 is TGTGCCACCAGCGGCAGGACAGGACCGAACACTGAAGCTTTCTTT. Amino acids: CATSGRTGPNTEAFF.